The clone carrying this T cell receptor (beta chain) showed up just a few times. The antigen remains unidentified. One end of the junction is discordant with germline, which a read error may explain. This CDR3 is 15 amino acids long. Per the germline V gene, CDR1 is SGHRS and CDR2 is YFSETQ. This specimen belongs to a study of cytomegalovirus exposure and HLA in healthy donors. Whole-study results and caveats: A previous analysis found most TCR beta V segments productive roughly 87% or roughly 30% of the time.

Primers: 60 Vbeta forward and 13 Jbeta reverse. Method: immunoSEQ multiplex PCR; TCRdb's copy keeps in-frame clones and lacks some. The sample shows about 170,000 clones, over 65% of them seen only once. The specimen sequenced was PBMCs. The chain employs TRBV5-1 and TRBJ2-6; a possible D gene is TRBD1 (5 bases). This sequence originates from a female donor in good health and CMV-seronegative. The CDR3 loop is CASRIETSGANGLTF. CDR3 bases: TGCGCCAGCAGGATCGAGACCTCTGGGGCCAACGGCCTGACTTTC.